This TCR gamma chain comes out of a study of intestinal T cells in coeliac disease. Study-wide findings and caveats: TRD kmer-based clustering correctly classified all 20 or so biopsies in training, with reported leave-one-out accuracy of approximately 91%. Some TCR sequences were likely missing due to degraded FFPE-derived DNA.

Only one count was recorded for this clone. The antigen is undetermined. Germline is not matched at one junction end, which may reflect a read error. This CDR3 is also generated by other DNA sequences in the sample. Using around 0.2 ug of biopsy DNA, TRG was amplified with LymphoTrack primers. TCRdb fed the multiplex PCR reads to CATT. This sample carries hundreds of gamma-chain clones, 51% of them seen once, and the ten largest clones take roughly 50%. Per the germline V gene, CDR1 is GITISATS and CDR2 is ISYDGTV (reference sequence). The CDR3 covers 19 residues. For each case, the template was genomic DNA from ten approximately 5-µm formalin-fixed paraffin-embedded scrolls. Control biopsies came from endoscopy for reflux, dyspepsia or gastritis.

The genes are TRGV9 and TRGJ1 or TRGJ2. This sequence was found in a human donor who served as a control with a normal duodenal biopsy, not a healthy volunteer. Sequencing was carried out using a duodenal biopsy. This CDR3 reads CALWEVWVTFLNDYYKKLF. Written as DNA, the CDR3 is TGTGCCTTGTGGGAGGTGTGGGTAACCTTCCTCAACGATTATTATAAGAAGCTCTTT.